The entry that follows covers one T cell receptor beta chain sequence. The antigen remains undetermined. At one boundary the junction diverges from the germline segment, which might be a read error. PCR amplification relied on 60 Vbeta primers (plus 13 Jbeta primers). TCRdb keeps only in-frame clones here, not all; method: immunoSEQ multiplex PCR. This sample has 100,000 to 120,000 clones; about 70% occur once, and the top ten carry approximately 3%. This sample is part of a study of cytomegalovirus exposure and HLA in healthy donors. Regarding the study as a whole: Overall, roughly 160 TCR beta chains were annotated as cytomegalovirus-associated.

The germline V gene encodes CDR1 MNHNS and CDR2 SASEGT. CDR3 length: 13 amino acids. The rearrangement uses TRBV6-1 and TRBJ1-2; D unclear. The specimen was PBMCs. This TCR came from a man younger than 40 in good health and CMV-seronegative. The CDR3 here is CASSGTVGYGHTF. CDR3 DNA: TGTGCCAGCAGTGGAACAGTCGGCTATGGCCACACCTTC.